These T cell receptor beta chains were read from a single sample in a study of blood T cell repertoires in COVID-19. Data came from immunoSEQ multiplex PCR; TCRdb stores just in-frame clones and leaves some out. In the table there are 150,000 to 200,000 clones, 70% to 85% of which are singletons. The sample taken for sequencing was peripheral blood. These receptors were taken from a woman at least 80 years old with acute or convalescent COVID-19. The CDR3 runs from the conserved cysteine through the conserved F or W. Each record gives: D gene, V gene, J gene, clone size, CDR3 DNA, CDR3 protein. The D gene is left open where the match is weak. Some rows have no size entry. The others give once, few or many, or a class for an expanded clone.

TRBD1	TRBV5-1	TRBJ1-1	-	TGCGCCAGCAGCTACAGGGGCGGGACTGAAGCTTTCTTT	CASSYRGGTEAFF
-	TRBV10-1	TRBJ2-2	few	TGCGCCAGCAGAACACTACACCCATCGGACACGAACACCGGGGAGCTGTTTTTT	CASRTLHPSDTNTGELFF
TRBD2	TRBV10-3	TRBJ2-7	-	TGTGCCATCAGTGAGTCAGGGCGGGAGTACTCCTACGAGCAGTACTTC	CAISESGREYSYEQYF
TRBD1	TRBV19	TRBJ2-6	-	TGTGCCAGTAGATGGGGGACAGGGTTAAAGTCTGGGGCCAACGTCCTGACTTTC	CASRWGTGLKSGANVLTF
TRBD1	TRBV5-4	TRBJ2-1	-	TGTGCCAGCAGAGATGCGACCGGGACAGGGGGCAATGAGCAGTTCTTC	CASRDATGTGGNEQFF
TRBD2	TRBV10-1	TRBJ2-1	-	TGCGCCAGCAGTCCCAGTAGAGGTAGCGGGGGCAATGAGCAGTTCTTC	CASSPSRGSGGNEQFF
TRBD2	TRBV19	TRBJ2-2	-	TGTGCCAGTAGTATGACTAGCGCTTCGAACACCGGGGAGCTGTTTTTT	CASSMTSASNTGELFF
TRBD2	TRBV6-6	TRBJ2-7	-	TGTGCCAGCAGTCTAGCGGGGGAGTCCTACGAGCAGTACTTC	CASSLAGESYEQYF
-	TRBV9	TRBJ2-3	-	TGTGCCAGCAGCGCCAGCGGGAGCACAGATACGCAGTATTTT	CASSASGSTDTQYF
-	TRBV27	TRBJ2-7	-	TGTGCCAGCAGTACACAGGGAAACGAGCAGTACTTC	CASSTQGNEQYF
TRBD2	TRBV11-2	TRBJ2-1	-	TGTGCCAGCAGCTTAGTGCCAGGGTGGGCGGGGGATGAGCAGTTCTTC	CASSLVPGWAGDEQFF
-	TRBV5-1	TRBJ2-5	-	TGCGCCAGCAGCTTGCTGGGAGGGGGAGGAGAGACCCAGTACTTC	CASSLLGGGGETQYF
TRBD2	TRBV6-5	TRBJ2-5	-	TGTGCCAGCAGTTGGGGCGGGAGAAGGGAGACCCAGTACTTC	CASSWGGRRETQYF
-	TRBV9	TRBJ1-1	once	TGTGCCAGCAGCGTAGGGGACATATCGAACACTGAAGCTTTCTTT	CASSVGDISNTEAFF
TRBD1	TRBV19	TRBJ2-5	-	TGTGCCAGTAGTATAAGCCCGACAGGGCGGGAGACCCAGTACTTC	CASSISPTGRETQYF
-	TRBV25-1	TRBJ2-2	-	TGTGCCAGCTACGGTTCGTATATGAACACCGGGGAGCTGTTTTTT	CASYGSYMNTGELFF
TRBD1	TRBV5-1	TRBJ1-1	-	TGCGCCAGCAGCTACAGGGGTCTCACTGAAGCTTTCTTT	CASSYRGLTEAFF
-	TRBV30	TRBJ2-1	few	TGTGCCTGGAGTTCTGTCTTGGGGACTGGAAACAATGAGCAGTTCTTC	CAWSSVLGTGNNEQFF
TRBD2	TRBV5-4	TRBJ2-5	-	TGTGCCAGCAGCTCGGGACTAGCGGGAGCGGAGACCCAGTACTTC	CASSSGLAGAETQYF
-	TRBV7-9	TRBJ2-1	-	TGTGCCAGCAGCTTTGAGAGGAGACAGTTCTTC	CASSFERRQFF
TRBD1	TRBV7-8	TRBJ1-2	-	TGTGCCAGCAACCGAGGGACAGGGACGACCTATGGCTACACCTTC	CASNRGTGTTYGYTF
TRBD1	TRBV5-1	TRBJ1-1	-	TGCGCCAGCAGCTTGGGAAAGGACAGGGTGAACACTGAAGCTTTCTTT	CASSLGKDRVNTEAFF
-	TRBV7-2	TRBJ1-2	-	TGTGCCAGCAGCTTAGCAGGAGATAAGCTTTATGGCTACACCTTC	CASSLAGDKLYGYTF
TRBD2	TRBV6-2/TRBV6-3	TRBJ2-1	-	TGTGCCAGCAGTTACTCGATTAGGGTCCTAGCGGATTACAATGAGCAGTTCTTC	CASSYSIRVLADYNEQFF
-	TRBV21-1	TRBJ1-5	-	TGTGCCAGCAGCTCTCCCTGGACAGGGAATCAGCCCCAGCATTTT	CASSSPWTGNQPQHF
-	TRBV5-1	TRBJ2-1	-	TGCGCCAGCAGCGGGGGGTCCTACTACAATGAGCAGTTCTTC	CASSGGSYYNEQFF
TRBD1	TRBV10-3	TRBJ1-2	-	TGTGCCATCAGTGAGCCCGGGACAGTGGGCGTAAATGGCTACACCTTC	CAISEPGTVGVNGYTF
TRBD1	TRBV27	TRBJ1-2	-	TGTGCCAGCAGTTGCCTCGGACAGGGATGCGGCTACACCTTC	CASSCLGQGCGYTF
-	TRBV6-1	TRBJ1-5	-	TGTGCCAGCAGTGAAGGATTAAGAGGGTATAATCAGCCCCAGCATTTT	CASSEGLRGYNQPQHF
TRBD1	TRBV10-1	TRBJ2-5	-	TGCGCCAGCAGTGAGAAGGCGACAGGGAAAGAGACCCAGTACTTC	CASSEKATGKETQYF
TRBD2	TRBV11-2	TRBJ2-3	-	TGTGCCAGCAGCCGGGCAGCGGGAGGGGCAGATACGCAGTATTTT	CASSRAAGGADTQYF
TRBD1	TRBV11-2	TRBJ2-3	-	TGTGCCAGCAGCTTAGGCGCCGGGACAGGCGGGATAAGTACGCAGTATTTT	CASSLGAGTGGISTQYF
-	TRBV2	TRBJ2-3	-	TGTGCCAGCAGTGGACAGTTTTCTAGCACAGATACGCAGTATTTT	CASSGQFSSTDTQYF
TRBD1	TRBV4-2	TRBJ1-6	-	TGTGCCAGCAGCCAAGAGGGGACAGGGACTGGGTATTCACCCCTCCACTTT	CASSQEGTGTGYSPLHF
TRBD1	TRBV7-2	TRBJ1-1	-	TGTGCCAGCAGCCCCGACAGGGATAGAGGGGCCCGTCGGCCGGAGGCTTTCTTT	CASSPDRDRGARRPEAFF
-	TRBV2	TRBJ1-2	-	TGTGCCAGCAGATCACAGGGATTTGGCTACACCTTC	CASRSQGFGYTF
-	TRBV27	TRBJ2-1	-	TGTGCCAGCAGTCGCGCGGGCGGGGCCTACAATGAGCAGTTCTTC	CASSRAGGAYNEQFF
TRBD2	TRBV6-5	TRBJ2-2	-	TGTGCCAGCAGCAACGGGGGGTGGAACACCGGGGAGCTGTTTTTT	CASSNGGWNTGELFF
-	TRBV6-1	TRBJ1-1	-	TGTGCCAGCAGTGAATCCTCGAGACAGGACACTGAAGCTTTCTTT	CASSESSRQDTEAFF
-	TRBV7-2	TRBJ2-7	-	TGTGCCAGCAGCCCCACCGGGACTTCTATCTACGAGCAGTACTTC	CASSPTGTSIYEQYF
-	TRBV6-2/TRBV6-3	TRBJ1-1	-	TGTGCCAGCAGTTTCCACGGGGGGGCGCACCACCCAACGGACACTGAAGCTTTCTTT	CASSFHGGAHHPTDTEAFF